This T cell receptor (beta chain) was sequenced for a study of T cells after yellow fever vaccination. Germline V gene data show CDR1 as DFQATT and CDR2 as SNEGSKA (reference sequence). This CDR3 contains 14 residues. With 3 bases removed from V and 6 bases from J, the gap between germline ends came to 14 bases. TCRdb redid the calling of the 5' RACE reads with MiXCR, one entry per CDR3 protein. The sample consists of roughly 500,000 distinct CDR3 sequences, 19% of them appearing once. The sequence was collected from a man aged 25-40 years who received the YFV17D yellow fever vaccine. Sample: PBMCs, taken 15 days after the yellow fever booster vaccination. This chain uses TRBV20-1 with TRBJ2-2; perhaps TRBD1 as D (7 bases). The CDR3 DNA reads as TGCAGTGCTAGTATCGGCAGGGGGGCCGGGGAGCTGTTTTTT. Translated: CSASIGRGAGELFF.